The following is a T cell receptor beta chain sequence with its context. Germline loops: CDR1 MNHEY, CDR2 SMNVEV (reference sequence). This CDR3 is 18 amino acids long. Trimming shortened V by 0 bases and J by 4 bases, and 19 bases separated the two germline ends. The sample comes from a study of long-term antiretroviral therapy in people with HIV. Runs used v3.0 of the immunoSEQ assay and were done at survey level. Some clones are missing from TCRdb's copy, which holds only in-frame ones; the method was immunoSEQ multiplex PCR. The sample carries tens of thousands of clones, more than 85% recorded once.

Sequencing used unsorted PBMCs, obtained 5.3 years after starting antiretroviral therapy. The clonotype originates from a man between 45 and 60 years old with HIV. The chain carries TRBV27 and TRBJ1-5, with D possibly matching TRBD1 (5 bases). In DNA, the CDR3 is TGTGCCAGCAGTTTATCGGGGGGTTGGGGAGTAAAGAATCAGCCCCAGCATTTT. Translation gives CASSLSGGWGVKNQPQHF.